The 23 T cell receptor beta chains presented below share a single source sample, sequenced in a study of cytomegalovirus exposure and HLA in healthy donors. Generated by immunoSEQ multiplex PCR, the TCRdb table keeps only in-frame clones and is missing some. The sample comprises roughly 310,000 clones, approximately 85% of which are singletons, and around 0.88% rests with the top ten. Sequencing was performed on PBMCs. Every receptor here comes from a man aged 25-40 years in good health and CMV-seronegative.

The chain employs TRBV6-5 and TRBJ2-1; 8 bases map to TRBD1. The ends lost 5 bases at V and 9 bases at J; junction bases unmatched: 12. The germline V gene has CDR1 MNHEY and CDR2 SVGAGI. The CDR3 sequence is 15 residues long. The CDR3 here is CASSRGQGRISEQFF. CDR3 DNA: TGTGCCAGCAGTCGCGGACAGGGCCGGATTTCTGAGCAGTTCTTC.

The genes are TRBV4-1 and TRBJ2-5, with D possibly being TRBD2 (5 bases). V was cut by 4 bases and J by 4 bases, with 10 bases left in between. This CDR3 has 13 amino acids. Germline CDR1 reads MGHRA; CDR2 reads YSYEKL. CDR3 amino acids: CASSPTRAETQYF. Here the CDR3 DNA reads TGCGCCAGCAGCCCCACGAGGGCAGAGACCCAGTACTTC.

The rearrangement uses TRBV10-3 and TRBJ1-5, with D uncertain. V lost 3 bases and J 2 bases, leaving 8 bases between the germline ends. CDR3 length: 14 amino acids. CDR1 ENHRY and CDR2 SYGVKD come from the germline V gene. CDR3 amino acids: CAISDWQGNQPQHF. The CDR3 DNA reads TGTGCCATCAGTGATTGGCAGGGCAATCAGCCCCAGCATTTT.

J is TRBJ2-1 and V is TRBV6-6, with D possibly being TRBD2 (5 bases). Germline assignment: CDR1 MNHNY and CDR2 SVGAGI (reference sequence). The V and J ends lost 0 bases and 5 bases respectively, with 14 bases between them. This CDR3 has 16 residues. CDR3 residues: CASSYSMAPRDNEQFF. CDR3 bases: TGTGCCAGCAGTTACTCAATGGCACCGAGGGACAATGAGCAGTTCTTC.

This chain connects TRBV11-2 to TRBJ2-5; perhaps TRBD1 as D (6 bases). There are 17 residues in the CDR3. V was clipped by 0 bases and J by 4 bases, with 18 bases between them. The germline gives CDR1 SGHAT, CDR2 FQNNGV. The CDR3 spells CASSLDKGTHWAETQYF. The CDR3 bases are TGTGCCAGCAGCTTAGATAAAGGGACACACTGGGCAGAGACCCAGTACTTC.

DNA of the CDR3: TGTGCCAGCTCACGGGCAGGGGGCGTCTTTGATGAAAAACTGTTTTTT. Protein sequence: CASSRAGGVFDEKLFF. The chain uses TRBV18 and TRBJ1-4; 8 nucleotides agree with TRBD1. The CDR3 is made up of 16 amino acids. CDR1 is KGHSH, CDR2 LQKENI, per germline. J gave up 6 bases and V 4 bases, and 10 bases lay outside the gene matches. Full variable domain (rest looked up from reference TRBV18 and TRBJ1-4): NAGVMQNPRHLVRRRGQEARLRCSPMKGHSHVYWYRQLPEEGLKFMVYLQKENIIDESGMPKERFSAEFPKEGPSILRIQQVVRGDSAAYFCASSRAGGVFDEKLFFGSGTQLSVL.

This clone showed up just once. The chain has TRBV30 and TRBJ2-4, with 9 bases matching TRBD1. The CDR3 sequence is 19 residues long. V lost 3 bases, J lost 3 bases, and 18 bases stayed unmatched. Germline CDR1 reads GTSNPN; CDR2 reads SVGIG (reference sequence). The CDR3 bases are TGTGCCTGGAGACCTTATGGGACAGGGCCTGGGGGTGGCAAAAACATTCAGTACTTC. Translated, it gives CAWRPYGTGPGGGKNIQYF.

The chain has TRBV10-1 and TRBJ1-5; 7 bases are shared with TRBD1. The germline V gene encodes CDR1 WNHNN and CDR2 SYGVQD (reference sequence). CDR3 size: 14 residues. V lost 6 bases, J lost 5 bases, and 7 bases stayed unmatched. For the CDR3, the DNA is TGCGCCAGCAGCGGTACAGGGGCATATCAGCCCCAGCATTTT. Translation gives CASSGTGAYQPQHF.

The V and J genes are TRBV2 and TRBJ2-1, with 10 bases matching TRBD2. This CDR3 is 15 amino acids long. The ends lost 3 bases at V and 7 bases at J; junction bases unmatched: 6. The germline CDR1 and CDR2 sequences are SNHLY and FYNNEI. The CDR3 DNA reads TGTGCCAGCAGTGAGGGAGCGGGGGGGCGGAATGAGCAGTTCTTC. Residues: CASSEGAGGRNEQFF.

The chain links TRBV6-5 to TRBJ2-3; TRBD2 aligns across 12 bases. Trimming cost V 7 bases and J 1 base; bases outside gene matches: 3. CDR3 length: 15 residues. CDR1 is MNHEY and CDR2 is SVGAGI in the germline V gene. The chain's CDR3 is CASTRTSGGTDTQYF. DNA for the CDR3: TGTGCCAGCACCAGGACTAGCGGGGGCACAGATACGCAGTATTTT.

The V gene is TRBV5-1, the J gene TRBJ2-3, with a tentative D call TRBD1 (6 bases). CDR3 length equals 15 residues. Germline values: CDR1 SGHRS, CDR2 YFSETQ. V lost 4 bases to trimming and J lost 0 bases, with 12 bases between them. For the CDR3, the DNA is TGCGCCAGCAGCACTCCCGGACAGAGCACAGATACGCAGTATTTT. Protein product: CASSTPGQSTDTQYF. The full variable domain, with the rest looked up from reference TRBV5-1 and TRBJ2-3, is KAGVTQTPRYLIKTRGQQVTLSCSPISGHRSVSWYQQTPGQGLQFLFEYFSETQRNKGNFPGRFSGRQFSNSRSEMNVSTLELGDSALYLCASSTPGQSTDTQYFGPGTRLTVL.

This chain joins TRBV6-4 and TRBJ2-7, with TRBD1 matching 9 bases. V shed 6 bases and J 0 bases; nucleotides not matched to a gene: 6. Germline V gene data show CDR1 as MRHNA and CDR2 as SNTAGT. The CDR3 sequence is 15 residues long. CDR3 in DNA: TGTGCCAGCAGAGATACAGGGGGCGCCTCCTACGAGCAGTACTTC. This sequence encodes CASRDTGGASYEQYF.

This chain uses TRBV4-3 with TRBJ1-3; 7 bases fit TRBD1. The CDR3 totals 15 residues. Germline CDR1 LGHNA, CDR2 YSLEER. The V and J ends lost 4 bases and 2 bases, in that order; junction bases with no gene match: 5. The CDR3 is CASSPGTDTGNTIYF. For the CDR3, the DNA is TGCGCCAGCAGCCCCGGGACAGATACTGGAAACACCATATATTTT.

This clone was picked up a small number of times. This sequence joins TRBV4-1 and TRBJ1-3, with TRBD1 identical over 7 bases. The germline V gene has CDR1 MGHRA and CDR2 YSYEKL. The J segment lost 9 bases and the V segment lost 0 bases, leaving 8 bases of the junction unmatched. The CDR3 has 15 amino acids. The CDR3 DNA follows: TGCGCCAGCAGCCAAGACGGGACAGCGCCCGGCACCATATATTTT. Protein sequence: CASSQDGTAPGTIYF.

This clone was recorded once. V usage is TRBV9 and J usage is TRBJ1-2; D possibly corresponds to TRBD1 (5 bases). The length of the CDR3 is 12 residues. V was cut by 3 bases and J by 4 bases, with 7 bases left in between. The germline V gene encodes CDR1 SGDLS and CDR2 YYNGEE. In DNA, the CDR3 is TGTGCCAGCAGCGAGGACACCTATGGCTACACCTTC. This translates into CASSEDTYGYTF. Combining the CDR3 with reference TRBV9 and TRBJ1-2 gives the whole variable domain DSGVTQTPKHLITATGQRVTLRCSPRSGDLSVYWYQQSLDQGLQFLIQYYNGEERAKGNILERFSAQQFPDLHSELNLSSLELGDSALYFCASSEDTYGYTFGSGTRLTVV.

The chain joins TRBV7-9 to TRBJ2-7, with TRBD1 identical over 12 bases. Unmatched junction bases numbered 4, after V lost 5 bases and J lost 5 bases. CDR1 and CDR2 (germline): SEHNR, FQNEAQ (reference sequence). This CDR3 has 14 amino acids. The CDR3: CASSRGTGGDEQYF. In nucleotides, the CDR3 is TGTGCCAGCAGCCGCGGGACAGGGGGCGACGAGCAGTACTTC.

The rearrangement uses TRBV5-4 and TRBJ1-2, with D uncertain. With 0 bases removed from V and 4 bases from J, the gap between germline ends came to 10 bases. Germline V gene data show CDR1 as SGHNT and CDR2 as YYREEE (reference sequence). The CDR3 runs 14 residues. CDR3 sequence reads: CASSLGGRIYGYTF. CDR3 DNA sequence: TGTGCCAGCAGCTTGGGAGGCCGTATCTATGGCTACACCTTC.

The chain links TRBV6-5 to TRBJ2-4, with 8 bases that match TRBD1. V was clipped by 6 bases and J by 5 bases; unmatched bases: 6. Germline lookup yields CDR1 MNHEY and CDR2 SVGAGI. This CDR3 comprises 14 residues. The DNA for the CDR3 is TGTGCCAGCAGACCGGGACAGGCACAAAACATTCAGTACTTC. Protein: CASRPGQAQNIQYF.

The chain employs TRBV18 and TRBJ2-7; possible D gene TRBD2, 5 bases. Germline V gene lookup returns CDR1 KGHSH and CDR2 LQKENI. V was shortened by 1 base and J by 2 bases, with 12 bases between the two germline ends. CDR3 length equals 15 residues. The CDR3 DNA reads TGTGCCAGCTCACCACGGGAGCTGTACACCTACGAGCAGTACTTC. This sequence encodes CASSPRELYTYEQYF.

This chain uses TRBV6-6 with TRBJ1-2; TRBD1 matches 8 bases. The germline V gene encodes CDR1 MNHNY and CDR2 SVGAGI (reference sequence). The CDR3 loop spans 13 amino acids. Germline trimming cut 6 bases from V and 8 bases from J; bases unmatched to any gene: 8. CDR3 in amino acids: CASSRQGLPGYTF. For the CDR3, the DNA is TGTGCCAGCAGCCGACAGGGGCTCCCGGGCTACACCTTC.

The chain joins TRBV29-1 to TRBJ2-2, with 10 positions matching TRBD1. V lost 6 bases to trimming and J lost 8 bases; unmatched junction nucleotides: 12. Germline V gene sequence: CDR1 SQVTM, CDR2 ANQGSEA. There are 15 residues in the CDR3. In DNA, the CDR3 is TGCAGCGTCCACCCGGGACAGGGGCTTTCAGGGGAGCTGTTTTTT. Amino acid sequence: CSVHPGQGLSGELFF.

This chain joins TRBV2 and TRBJ2-7, with D maybe TRBD2 (5 bases). Germline V CDR1 and CDR2: SNHLY, FYNNEI. Trimming stripped 7 bases from V and 0 bases from J, with 13 bases between. This CDR3 is built from 14 residues. The CDR3 here is CASMRVRSSYEQYF. Written as DNA, the CDR3 is TGTGCCAGCATGCGGGTCAGGAGCTCCTACGAGCAGTACTTC.

J is TRBJ1-1 and V is TRBV2; D gene uncertain. In germline, CDR1 is SNHLY, CDR2 FYNNEI. Trimming removed 3 bases at V and 3 bases at J, with 8 bases between. CDR3 size: 13 residues. The CDR3 protein is CASSERVYTEAFF. CDR3 coding DNA: TGTGCCAGCAGTGAGAGAGTTTACACTGAAGCTTTCTTT.